A selection of T cell receptor beta chains follows, all from one sample in a study of blood T cell repertoires in COVID-19. TCRdb's copy holds only in-frame clones and misses some; the assay was immunoSEQ multiplex PCR. The table lists about 170,000 clones, just under 85% of them singletons. Sequencing was carried out using peripheral blood. These receptors all come from a woman of 80 years or more with COVID-19, enrolled during active disease. Each CDR3 is given with its conserved first and last residue. The D gene is left open where the match is weak. Rows give clone size only sometimes, using once, few, many, or a class for an expanded clone.

D	size	J	V	DNA	CDR3
NA	NA	TRBJ2-3	TRBV19	TGTGCCAGTATACCTCGGGGGACAGATACGCAGTATTTT	CASIPRGTDTQYF
TRBD1	NA	TRBJ1-2	TRBV5-1	TGCGCCAGCAGCTTGGCCCCGGGACAGGGCTATGGCTACACCTTC	CASSLAPGQGYGYTF
NA	NA	TRBJ2-5	TRBV9	TGTGCCAGCAGCGTAGGAGCCGAGGGGACCCAGTACTTC	CASSVGAEGTQYF
TRBD2	once	TRBJ2-1	TRBV29-1	TGCAGCGTTGGACCGGGACTAGCGGGGGGGCCGGGAAATGAGCAGTTCTTC	CSVGPGLAGGPGNEQFF
TRBD1	NA	TRBJ2-2	TRBV7-8	TGTGCCAGCAGCTTACACAGGGGCGGATACACCGGGGAGCTGTTTTTT	CASSLHRGGYTGELFF
TRBD1	NA	TRBJ1-2	TRBV2	TGTGCCAGCCACCCTCAAGGGGGCCAGTATGGCTACACCTTC	CASHPQGGQYGYTF
TRBD1	NA	TRBJ1-5	TRBV5-1	TGCGCCAGCAGCCTTACGGGACAGAGCAATCAGCCCCAGCATTTT	CASSLTGQSNQPQHF
TRBD1	NA	TRBJ1-5	TRBV27	TGTGCCAGCAGCCCGCGAGGGACAGGCCCCTATAGCAATCAGCCCCAGCATTTT	CASSPRGTGPYSNQPQHF
TRBD1	NA	TRBJ2-5	TRBV9	TGTGCCAGCAGCGTAGGATCAGGGGGAGAGACCCAGTACTTC	CASSVGSGGETQYF
TRBD2	NA	TRBJ2-5	TRBV3-1/TRBV3-2	TGTGCCAGCAGCCCGGGGGGGGAGTACCAAGAGACCCAGTACTTC	CASSPGGEYQETQYF
NA	NA	TRBJ2-2	TRBV19	TGTGCCAGTATTAGCGCGGGTTTCGACACCGGGGAGCTGTTTTTT	CASISAGFDTGELFF
NA	NA	TRBJ2-2	TRBV21-1	TGTGCCCCTCCTAGCGCCACCGGGGAGCTGTTTTTT	CAPPSATGELFF
NA	few	TRBJ1-2	TRBV9	TGTGCCAGCAGCGATCAGGTGAATGGCTACACCTTC	CASSDQVNGYTF
NA	few	TRBJ2-1	TRBV6-5	TGTGCCAGCCATGGGAGGGGGGGCGATGAGCAGTTCTTC	CASHGRGGDEQFF
NA	once	TRBJ1-1	TRBV12-2	TGTGCACCGAAACCGGGGGTAAACACTGAAGCTTTCTTT	CAPKPGVNTEAFF
NA	NA	TRBJ2-1	TRBV4-1	TGCGCCAGCAGCACCTCAGTCTGGCAGTTCTTC	CASSTSVWQFF
TRBD1	NA	TRBJ1-6	TRBV5-1	TGCGCCAGCAGCCGAGGGGACAGGGTATCACCCCTCCACTTT	CASSRGDRVSPLHF